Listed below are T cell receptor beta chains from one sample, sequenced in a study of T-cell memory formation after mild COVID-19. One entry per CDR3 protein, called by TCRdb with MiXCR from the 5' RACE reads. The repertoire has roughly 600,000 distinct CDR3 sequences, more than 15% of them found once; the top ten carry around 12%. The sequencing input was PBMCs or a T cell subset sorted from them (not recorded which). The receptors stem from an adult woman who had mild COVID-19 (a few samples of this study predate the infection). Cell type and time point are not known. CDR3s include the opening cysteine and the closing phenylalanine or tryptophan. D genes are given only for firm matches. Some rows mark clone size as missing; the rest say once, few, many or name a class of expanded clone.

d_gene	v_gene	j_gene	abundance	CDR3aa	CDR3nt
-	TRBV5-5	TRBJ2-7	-	CASSWTARSYEQYF	TGTGCCAGCAGCTGGACGGCGAGGTCCTACGAGCAGTACTTC
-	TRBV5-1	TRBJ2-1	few	CASSLYLGSYNEQFF	TGCGCCAGCAGCTTGTATTTAGGGTCCTACAATGAGCAGTTCTTC
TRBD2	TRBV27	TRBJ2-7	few	CASSSRGGSYEQYF	TGTGCCAGCAGTTCCCGCGGGGGCTCCTACGAGCAGTACTTC
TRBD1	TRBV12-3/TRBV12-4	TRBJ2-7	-	CASKGTGTSYEQYF	TGTGCCAGCAAAGGGACAGGGACTTCCTACGAGCAGTACTTC
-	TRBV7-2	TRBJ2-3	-	CASSLFSGYIGTDTQYF	TGTGCCAGCAGCTTATTTTCGGGATATATTGGCACAGATACGCAGTATTTT
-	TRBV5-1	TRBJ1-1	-	CASRFNFRTGDEAFF	TGCGCCAGCAGATTCAACTTTCGGACCGGAGATGAAGCTTTCTTT
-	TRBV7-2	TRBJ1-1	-	CASSEVGGSNTEAFF	TGTGCCAGCAGCGAAGTGGGGGGCAGTAACACTGAAGCTTTCTTT
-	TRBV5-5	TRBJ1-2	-	CASRPGEGHGYTF	TGTGCCAGCAGACCGGGGGAGGGCCATGGCTACACCTTC
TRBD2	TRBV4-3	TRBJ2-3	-	CASSHDGAGLAGVDTQYF	TGCGCCAGCAGCCACGACGGGGCAGGACTAGCGGGAGTGGATACGCAGTATTTT
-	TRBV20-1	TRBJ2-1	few	CSAGVRDLSYNEQFF	TGCAGTGCTGGGGTTAGGGACTTATCCTACAATGAGCAGTTCTTC
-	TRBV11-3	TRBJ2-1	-	CASSLGVRQALDEQFF	TGTGCCAGCAGCCTTGGCGTGAGACAGGCCCTCGATGAGCAGTTCTTC
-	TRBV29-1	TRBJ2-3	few	CSVSRDITDTQYF	TGCAGCGTTTCACGGGACATAACAGATACGCAGTATTTT
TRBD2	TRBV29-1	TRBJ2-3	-	CSVPRGVHTQYF	TGCAGCGTTCCCCGGGGGGTCCATACGCAGTATTTT
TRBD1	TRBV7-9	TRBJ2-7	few	CASKGTGASYEQYF	TGTGCCAGCAAGGGCACAGGGGCATCCTACGAGCAGTACTTC